Listed below are T cell receptor beta chains from one sample, sequenced in a study of T cells in Graves' hyperthyroidism and ophthalmopathy. TCRdb passed the multiplex PCR reads through MiXCR, listing each CDR3 protein once. This sample carries roughly 500,000 distinct CDR3 sequences, around 42% of them seen once, and the ten largest clones take roughly 20%. Sequenced sample: peripheral blood or thyroid tissue (not recorded which). These receptors came from an adult woman with Graves' disease, either hyperthyroidism or ophthalmopathy (not recorded which). The CDR3 runs from the conserved cysteine through the conserved F or W. The D gene is left open where the match is weak. Only some rows state a clone size, as once, few, many or a class for expanded clones.

v_gene: TRBV14; d_gene: -; abundance: -; j_gene: TRBJ2-7; CDR3aa: CASSQDWRSSYEQYF; CDR3nt: TGTGCCAGCAGCCAAGATTGGCGGAGCTCCTACGAGCAGTACTTC
v_gene: TRBV20-1; d_gene: -; abundance: many; j_gene: TRBJ2-7; CDR3aa: CSARDLTGSYEQYF; CDR3nt: TGCAGTGCTAGAGATCTCACAGGATCCTACGAGCAGTACTTC
v_gene: TRBV28; d_gene: -; abundance: few; j_gene: TRBJ2-2; CDR3aa: CASSTPSLEGTGELFF; CDR3nt: TGTGCCAGCAGTACCCCATCCCTAGAGGGCACCGGGGAGCTGTTTTTT
v_gene: TRBV10-1; d_gene: -; abundance: -; j_gene: TRBJ2-7; CDR3aa: CASSRAGQNYEQYF; CDR3nt: TGCGCCAGCAGTCGAGCGGGACAGAACTACGAGCAGTACTTC
v_gene: TRBV19; d_gene: -; abundance: -; j_gene: TRBJ2-2; CDR3aa: CASSIEASTGELFF; CDR3nt: TGTGCCAGTAGTATAGAGGCGAGCACCGGGGAGCTGTTTTTT
v_gene: TRBV15; d_gene: -; abundance: few; j_gene: TRBJ1-5; CDR3aa: CATSRDRVSNQPQHF; CDR3nt: TGTGCCACCAGCAGAGACAGGGTTAGCAATCAGCCCCAGCATTTT
v_gene: TRBV2; d_gene: -; abundance: -; j_gene: TRBJ1-4; CDR3aa: CASSLSGTTNEKLFF; CDR3nt: TGTGCCAGCAGCCTTTCCGGGACTACTAATGAAAAACTGTTTTTT
v_gene: TRBV6-6; d_gene: -; abundance: many; j_gene: TRBJ1-2; CDR3aa: CASSYLGDGYTF; CDR3nt: TGTGCCAGCAGTTATCTCGGTGATGGCTACACCTTC
v_gene: TRBV15; d_gene: TRBD2; abundance: -; j_gene: TRBJ2-1; CDR3aa: CATHSGRVNEQFF; CDR3nt: TGTGCCACCCATAGCGGGAGGGTGAATGAGCAGTTCTTC
v_gene: TRBV7-9; d_gene: -; abundance: -; j_gene: TRBJ2-5; CDR3aa: CASSHNRAKTQYF; CDR3nt: TGTGCCAGCAGCCATAACAGGGCGAAGACCCAGTACTTC
v_gene: TRBV3-1; d_gene: -; abundance: -; j_gene: TRBJ2-6; CDR3aa: CASSQEGAYFGANVLTF; CDR3nt: TGTGCCAGCAGCCAAGAGGGGGCGTATTTTGGGGCCAACGTCCTGACTTTC
v_gene: TRBV5-1; d_gene: -; abundance: -; j_gene: TRBJ1-6; CDR3aa: CASSFGRSPLHF; CDR3nt: TGCGCCAGCAGCTTTGGAAGGTCACCCCTCCACTTT
v_gene: TRBV29-1; d_gene: -; abundance: -; j_gene: TRBJ1-3; CDR3aa: CSLSQGPGNTIYF; CDR3nt: TGCAGCCTTTCACAGGGTCCGGGAAACACCATATATTTT
v_gene: TRBV4-1; d_gene: TRBD2; abundance: few; j_gene: TRBJ2-5; CDR3aa: CASSYIQTSGKQTQYF; CDR3nt: TGCGCCAGCAGCTACATCCAGACTAGCGGGAAACAGACCCAGTACTTC
v_gene: TRBV6-8; d_gene: -; abundance: -; j_gene: TRBJ1-2; CDR3aa: CATSNTRDTSGDDGYTF; CDR3nt: TGTGCCACCAGCAATACCCGGGACACTTCCGGGGACGATGGCTACACCTTC
v_gene: TRBV7-2; d_gene: -; abundance: -; j_gene: TRBJ1-2; CDR3aa: CASSLDGNYVYTF; CDR3nt: TGTGCCAGCAGCCTGGACGGGAACTATGTCTACACCTTC
v_gene: TRBV7-9; d_gene: TRBD2; abundance: many; j_gene: TRBJ2-6; CDR3aa: CASSPHSGSLDSGANVLTF; CDR3nt: TGTGCCAGCAGCCCGCATAGCGGGAGTTTAGACTCTGGGGCCAACGTCCTGACTTTC
v_gene: TRBV6-4; d_gene: -; abundance: many; j_gene: TRBJ2-2; CDR3aa: CASSEEESGELFF; CDR3nt: TGTGCCAGCAGTGAAGAGGAATCCGGGGAGCTGTTTTTT
v_gene: TRBV7-6; d_gene: -; abundance: -; j_gene: TRBJ1-5; CDR3aa: CASVLERVSNQPQHF; CDR3nt: TGTGCTAGCGTGTTGGAGAGGGTAAGCAATCAGCCCCAGCATTTT
v_gene: TRBV6-6; d_gene: -; abundance: many; j_gene: TRBJ2-7; CDR3aa: CASIEVDTPSGEQYF; CDR3nt: TGTGCCAGCATCGAGGTGGACACGCCTTCAGGAGAGCAGTACTTC
v_gene: TRBV6-2/TRBV6-3; d_gene: TRBD2; abundance: many; j_gene: TRBJ2-5; CDR3aa: CASSAGLAGETQYF; CDR3nt: TGTGCCAGCAGTGCGGGACTAGCGGGAGAGACCCAGTACTTC
v_gene: TRBV5-1; d_gene: -; abundance: many; j_gene: TRBJ2-2; CDR3aa: CASSLIQNTGELFF; CDR3nt: TGCGCCAGCAGCTTAATCCAGAACACCGGGGAGCTGTTTTTT
v_gene: TRBV4-1; d_gene: -; abundance: many; j_gene: TRBJ2-5; CDR3aa: CASSQYGGARGGQYF; CDR3nt: TGCGCCAGCAGCCAATATGGGGGCGCAAGAGGAGGCCAGTACTTC
v_gene: TRBV24-1; d_gene: TRBD1; abundance: once; j_gene: TRBJ1-2; CDR3aa: CATSDRDRVGYGYTF; CDR3nt: TGTGCCACCAGTGACAGGGACAGGGTTGGCTATGGCTACACCTTC
v_gene: TRBV20-1; d_gene: TRBD2; abundance: many; j_gene: TRBJ2-7; CDR3aa: CSAKAGTSGRCEQYF; CDR3nt: TGCAGTGCAAAGGCCGGGACTAGCGGGAGGTGCGAGCAGTACTTC
v_gene: TRBV7-3; d_gene: -; abundance: few; j_gene: TRBJ1-5; CDR3aa: CASSLKGISLLRGCCNQPQHF; CDR3nt: TGTGCCAGCAGCTTAAAGGGGATCTCGCTGCTCAGGGGCTGTTGCAATCAGCCCCAGCATTTT
v_gene: TRBV7-6; d_gene: -; abundance: -; j_gene: TRBJ1-1; CDR3aa: CASHGRGVTEAFF; CDR3nt: TGTGCCAGTCATGGCAGGGGCGTCACTGAAGCTTTCTTT
v_gene: TRBV7-2; d_gene: TRBD2; abundance: -; j_gene: TRBJ2-7; CDR3aa: CASRPAGGPYEQYF; CDR3nt: TGTGCCAGCAGACCAGCGGGAGGGCCCTACGAGCAGTACTTC
v_gene: TRBV20-1; d_gene: -; abundance: many; j_gene: TRBJ2-7; CDR3aa: CSAEGEEAGRTSYEQYF; CDR3nt: TGCAGTGCTGAGGGGGAGGAGGCCGGGAGGACCTCCTACGAGCAGTACTTC
v_gene: TRBV2; d_gene: TRBD1; abundance: -; j_gene: TRBJ1-5; CDR3aa: CASIRTGGLNQPQHF; CDR3nt: TGTGCCAGCATCCGGACAGGGGGGCTCAATCAGCCCCAGCATTTT
v_gene: TRBV5-1; d_gene: -; abundance: many; j_gene: TRBJ1-1; CDR3aa: CASSLDRARAFF; CDR3nt: TGCGCCAGCAGCTTGGACAGGGCGCGAGCTTTCTTT
v_gene: TRBV7-7; d_gene: -; abundance: -; j_gene: TRBJ2-2; CDR3aa: CASSRDASGELFF; CDR3nt: TGTGCTAGCAGTCGTGACGCGTCCGGGGAGCTGTTTTTT
v_gene: TRBV9; d_gene: TRBD1; abundance: many; j_gene: TRBJ1-6; CDR3aa: CASSVASGGDSPLHF; CDR3nt: TGTGCCAGCAGCGTAGCTTCAGGGGGCGACTCACCCCTCCACTTT
v_gene: TRBV7-6; d_gene: -; abundance: -; j_gene: TRBJ2-7; CDR3aa: CASSSSQGSEQYF; CDR3nt: TGTGCCAGCAGCTCTTCCCAGGGGAGCGAGCAGTACTTC
v_gene: TRBV28; d_gene: TRBD2; abundance: -; j_gene: TRBJ2-5; CDR3aa: CASSYPSGPWETQYF; CDR3nt: TGTGCCAGCAGTTACCCTAGCGGGCCGTGGGAGACCCAGTACTTC
v_gene: TRBV29-1; d_gene: TRBD2; abundance: -; j_gene: TRBJ2-5; CDR3aa: CSVEGLLLAGVLVQETQYF; CDR3nt: TGCAGCGTTGAGGGGCTTCTGCTAGCGGGAGTTCTTGTGCAAGAGACCCAGTACTTC
v_gene: TRBV29-1; d_gene: -; abundance: few; j_gene: TRBJ1-3; CDR3aa: CSVEESQSSGNTIYF; CDR3nt: TGCAGCGTTGAAGAAAGTCAGAGCTCTGGAAACACCATATATTTT
v_gene: TRBV29-1; d_gene: TRBD2; abundance: few; j_gene: TRBJ2-5; CDR3aa: CSVEPTSGGETQYF; CDR3nt: TGCAGCGTTGAGCCCACTAGCGGGGGTGAGACCCAGTACTTC
v_gene: TRBV5-5; d_gene: -; abundance: many; j_gene: TRBJ1-5; CDR3aa: CASSLGPLSNQPQHF; CDR3nt: TGTGCCAGCAGCTTGGGACCTCTTAGCAATCAGCCCCAGCATTTT
v_gene: TRBV9; d_gene: -; abundance: -; j_gene: TRBJ2-7; CDR3aa: CASSVEPTSEQYF; CDR3nt: TGTGCCAGCAGCGTAGAACCAACCTCTGAGCAGTACTTC
v_gene: TRBV10-3; d_gene: -; abundance: -; j_gene: TRBJ2-2; CDR3aa: CAISESAPAATNTGELFF; CDR3nt: TGTGCCATCAGTGAGTCCGCTCCGGCAGCAACGAACACCGGGGAGCTGTTTTTT
v_gene: TRBV7-8; d_gene: -; abundance: -; j_gene: TRBJ2-5; CDR3aa: CASSGPGVWQETQYF; CDR3nt: TGTGCCAGCAGCGGCCCGGGAGTTTGGCAAGAGACCCAGTACTTC
v_gene: TRBV7-2; d_gene: TRBD2; abundance: -; j_gene: TRBJ2-5; CDR3aa: CASSLGGRRAETQYF; CDR3nt: TGTGCCAGCAGCTTAGGCGGGAGACGTGCGGAGACCCAGTACTTC
v_gene: TRBV7-9; d_gene: TRBD1; abundance: -; j_gene: TRBJ1-6; CDR3aa: CAGQGENSPLHF; CDR3nt: TGTGCCGGACAGGGGGAAAATTCACCCCTCCACTTT
v_gene: TRBV7-7; d_gene: -; abundance: few; j_gene: TRBJ2-3; CDR3aa: CASSQRRGDTQYF; CDR3nt: TGTGCTAGCAGCCAAAGGAGGGGAGATACGCAGTATTTT
v_gene: TRBV6-6; d_gene: -; abundance: many; j_gene: TRBJ1-2; CDR3aa: CALGPGYTF; CDR3nt: TGTGCCCTGGGTCCGGGCTACACCTTC
v_gene: TRBV7-2; d_gene: TRBD1; abundance: -; j_gene: TRBJ1-1; CDR3aa: CASSLRINRGTEAFF; CDR3nt: TGCGCCAGCAGCTTAAGAATAAACAGGGGGACTGAAGCTTTCTTT
v_gene: TRBV24-1; d_gene: TRBD1; abundance: few; j_gene: TRBJ1-5; CDR3aa: CASSPRQGAYPVQPQHF; CDR3nt: TGTGCCAGCTCACCGAGGCAGGGGGCGTACCCCGTTCAGCCCCAGCATTTT
v_gene: TRBV5-1; d_gene: -; abundance: many; j_gene: TRBJ2-5; CDR3aa: CASSVQGMEETQYF; CDR3nt: TGCGCCAGCAGCGTGCAGGGTATGGAAGAGACCCAGTACTTC
v_gene: TRBV5-8; d_gene: -; abundance: -; j_gene: TRBJ1-1; CDR3aa: CASSLGAEGTEAFF; CDR3nt: TGTGCCAGCAGCCTTGGGGCAGAGGGCACTGAAGCTTTCTTT
v_gene: TRBV12-3/TRBV12-4; d_gene: -; abundance: -; j_gene: TRBJ1-1; CDR3aa: CASEAPNTEAFF; CDR3nt: TGTGCCAGCGAGGCGCCGAACACTGAAGCTTTCTTT
v_gene: TRBV11-2; d_gene: -; abundance: -; j_gene: TRBJ1-2; CDR3aa: CASSTGINYGYTF; CDR3nt: TGTGCCAGCAGCACCGGGATTAACTATGGCTACACCTTC
v_gene: TRBV18; d_gene: -; abundance: -; j_gene: TRBJ2-5; CDR3aa: CASSSPTSVETQYF; CDR3nt: TGTGCCAGCTCATCACCGACTAGTGTGGAGACCCAGTACTTC
v_gene: TRBV6-5; d_gene: -; abundance: many; j_gene: TRBJ1-5; CDR3aa: CASSYSLGGGQPQHF; CDR3nt: TGTGCCAGCAGTTACTCGTTGGGGGGCGGTCAGCCCCAGCATTTT